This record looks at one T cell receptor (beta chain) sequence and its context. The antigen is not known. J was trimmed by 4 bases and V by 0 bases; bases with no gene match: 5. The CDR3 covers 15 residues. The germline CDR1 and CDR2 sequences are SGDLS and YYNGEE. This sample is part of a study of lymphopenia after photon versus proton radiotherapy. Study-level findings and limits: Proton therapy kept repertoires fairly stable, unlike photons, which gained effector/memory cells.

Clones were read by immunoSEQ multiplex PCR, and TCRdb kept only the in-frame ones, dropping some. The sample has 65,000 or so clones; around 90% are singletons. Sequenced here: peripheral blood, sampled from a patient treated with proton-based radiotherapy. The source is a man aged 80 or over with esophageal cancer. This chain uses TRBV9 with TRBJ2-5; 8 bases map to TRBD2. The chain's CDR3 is CASSVGPLAGETQYF. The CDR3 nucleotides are TGTGCCAGCAGCGTAGGTCCCCTAGCGGGAGAGACCCAGTACTTC.